This T cell receptor (beta chain) was sequenced for a study of cytomegalovirus exposure and HLA in healthy donors (dated by TCRdb to about 2017). Context from the whole study: According to an earlier analysis of 587 of the donors, about 179 million T cells yielded roughly 110 million unique TCR beta sequences and 276 Gb of sequence data. About 300 gigabases of sequencing data and 78 million or so unique TCR sequences were included in an early release covering several hundred HLA-typed donors. Of the roughly 420 genotyped donors, roughly 80% were placed in the genetic ancestry cluster associated with self-reported Caucasian donors. The aim of the study was to test whether cataloging public T cell receptors could identify signatures of past pathogen exposure. The study used immunosequencing to profile the T cell repertoires of hundreds of subjects and linked those repertoires to cytomegalovirus serostatus. In addition to the first cohort of several hundred subjects, a separate validation cohort of approximately 120 different subjects was used. To predict cytomegalovirus infection status, the study brought together high-throughput TCR immunosequencing, statistical association of individual TCRs with disease status, and machine learning. A later analysis re-examined previously published TCR beta repertoires from about 670 donors and added high-resolution HLA genotyping to investigate patterns of TCR occurrence. The later analysis used no new phenotypic data to find candidate immune exposures, relying instead on TCR beta sequences and their occurrence across donors. An earlier analysis of approximately 630 of the donors applied high-throughput TCR beta sequencing to assess whether each TCR beta V gene segment acted as functional or pseudogenic. Donor age, sex, ethnicity and CMV serostatus were compiled together with the repertoire data. In a later genetic analysis, genome-wide SNP genotypes for about 55% of the roughly 700 donors were used, and that subset was treated as a discovery cohort. All discovery cohort repertoires had been generated using a single sequencing platform. HLA typing covered class I and class II loci at four-digit resolution. Typing coverage varied by locus: roughly 629-630 donors for A, B, C, DRB1 and DQB1; 500 to 550 for DQA1; about 570 for DPA1; approximately 470 for DPB1. Roughly five DR-DQ haplotypes were handled as single units for association and clustering because linkage in the cohort was strong. On average, around 240,000 unique TCR beta nucleotide sequences were sequenced per donor among 398 genotyped donors of the cohort, with around 19% of those sequences being non-productive.

In total, approximately 690 healthy bone marrow donors made up the cohort. Cohort members were all nominally healthy when sampled, although unrecorded immune exposures were likely present. The donor was CMV seropositive and was included in the group of 300 or so seropositive cohort members. A peripheral blood sample was collected from each donor, and TCR beta sequencing was performed on peripheral blood mononuclear cells. Genomic DNA extraction from the blood cell samples was performed with the Qiagen DNeasy Blood Extraction Kit. This clone was found a few times. The antigen it recognizes is unknown. No qualities accompany the bases; no much larger clone lies one base away. Via the germline V gene, CDR1 is MDHEN and CDR2 SYDVKM. V is pared back by 7 bases and J by 2 bases, with 11 bases lying between the germline termini. Reading from cysteine to phenylalanine, the CDR3 counts 13 amino acids. CDR3 DNA is the only sequence kept; it has 39 bases, read in frame from the first base.

Library preparation was by the immunoSEQ multiplex PCR assay. The multiplex PCR relied on a mix of 60 forward primers for TCR Vbeta segments and 13 reverse primers for TCR Jbeta segments. The CDR3 region of rearranged TCR beta genes was amplified from genomic DNA by a multiplex PCR assay. Amplified TCR beta libraries were sequenced as 87-base-pair reads on the Illumina HiSeq System. Per the original workflow: In a later analysis, about 80 million unique TCR beta chains were counted across the roughly 610 repertoires, and approximately 11 million of these chains were shared by at least two donors. Raw reads were error-corrected and collapsed into unique sequences by a nearest-neighbor algorithm in which closely related sequences were merged to remove PCR and sequencing errors. Alignment of CDR3 sequences to IMGT reference sequences was used to assign V, D and J gene segments. For a sequence to be retained, a match of at least six nucleotides was required to both a V gene segment and a J gene segment. Rearrangements were called productive when the CDR3 lacked stop codons and stayed in frame with V and J; all others were non-productive. CDR3 was defined according to IMGT convention as the region running from the second conserved V-encoded cysteine to the conserved J-encoded phenylalanine. The earlier analysis of 500 to 600 of the donors excluded sequences that lacked an unambiguous match to a single V gene segment. An earlier analysis of fewer than 650 of the donors classified V segments as functional when productive rearrangements were above 56.7% and as segregating when the standard deviation between donors was above 5%. To diagnose cytomegalovirus status from the catalog of TCR beta chain sequences, a statistical classification framework was built. In a later analysis, V and J genes were assigned by comparing TCR nucleotide sequences against IMGT/GENE-DB human TR gene sequences. A later analysis assigned CDR3 sequences and most-parsimonious VDJ recombination scenarios with the TCRdist pipeline. In a later analysis, each TCR beta chain was defined by its CDR3 amino acid sequence together with its V-gene family, and reads lacking a unique V-gene family were excluded. To address suspected cross-contamination and a sequencing artifact, a later analysis removed several hundred highly shared, low-generation-probability nucleotide sequences. For each public chain, a later analysis derived a clonal expansion index from normalized ranks of inferred template counts within each repertoire. In a later analysis, generation probabilities were computed with a VDJ recombination model fitted to out-of-frame rearrangements, and the resulting probabilities were checked against IGoR. A later analysis scored TCR-TCR, TCR-HLA and TCR-CMV co-occurrence with hypergeometric tests, applying a repertoire-size bias correction to TCR pairs. To estimate false discovery rates, a later analysis permuted the HLA or CMV assignments 20 times. A later analysis grouped co-occurring TCRs with DBSCAN, adding TCRdist sequence similarity when clustering within HLA-allele-positive subsets. Co-occurrence clustering excluded repertoires with fewer than 30,000 or more than 120,000 public chains, plus five with anomalous nucleotide sharing. In TCRdb, the immuneACCESS table is reduced to in-frame sequences with V and J assigned. These tables do not hold every clone; where another copy was compared, an unresolved V gene accounts for under half, and the others remain unexplained. The V and J calls and clone size come from that table; D and trimming were worked out from the DNA. Here the sample has under 300,000 clones; about 83% occur a single time. Together, the top ten hold roughly 2% of the sample.

Study-wide conclusions, independent of this receptor: In an earlier analysis of over 550 of the donors, most TCR beta V segments were observed in productive rearrangements about 90% or about 30% of the time, broadly matching IMGT annotations. Presence/absence analyses assumed roughly uniform sequencing depth across donors, an assumption that may not hold. CMV serostatus was the only immune exposure information available for the cohort. In a later analysis, some 17,000 TCR beta sequences were associated with specific HLA alleles at a false discovery rate of 0.05. A later genetic analysis reported fewer N-insertions in productive TCRs among donors in an Asian-associated ancestry cluster than the roughly 620-donor mean. V-gene and J-gene trimming of TCR beta chains was associated with a missense DCLRE1C variant in a later genetic analysis, and the association was replicated in an independent cohort. Compared with equally common non-associated chains, HLA-associated TCR beta chains in a later analysis were more clonally expanded and had lower generation probabilities. The earlier analysis of around 600 of the donors excluded some 15 rarely observed V segments, including chromosome 9 orphons, because counts were too low. Strong co-occurrence of HLA alleles, especially DR and DQ, made assigning TCR associations to individual alleles difficult. A later analysis reported that several top co-occurrence clusters appeared linked to parvovirus B19, influenza, CMV and Epstein-Barr virus. Most TCR sequences were seen in very few donors, while some public TCRs were found in many individuals. Three of the identified cytomegalovirus-associated TCR beta chains were confirmed in vitro to be specific for cytomegalovirus antigens. Because the 87-base-pair reads could not distinguish some IMGT-functional V segments, including TRBV6-2 and TRBV6-3, those segments were excluded. In this cohort, only TCR beta chains were sequenced, and detectable features were limited by the absence of alpha or paired-chain data. A further reported finding was that TCR beta sequences accurately predicted the HLA-A and HLA-B alleles for most subjects in the first cohort. In the study, roughly 160 TCR beta chains were listed as associated with cytomegalovirus. Cytomegalovirus status was reported to be diagnosed by the classifier with high specificity and sensitivity in both the original and validation cohorts. In a later analysis, TCR association rates were found to vary across HLA loci, with the most associated TCRs seen for DRB1 alleles and the fewest for HLA-C alleles. Because HLA typing was unavailable for some donors at each locus, only the typed subset was used in association tests. Correlated functional status among segregating V segments might be attributable to linkage disequilibrium, but an unknown experimental factor could not be ruled out. A group of highly shared sequence variants was considered likely to be a technical artifact of the sequencing pipeline. According to a later analysis, most CMV-associated TCR beta chains appeared to be HLA-restricted, and the HLA associations seemed to be driven largely by CMV exposure. According to the authors, the approach could potentially be generalized to other disease states and immunological phenotypes.

The sequenced sample consisted of PBMCs. The sequence is built from TRBV28 and TRBJ1-2; the D gene is possibly TRBD1, with 5 bases matching. The receptor comes from a woman between 40 and 50 years old in good health and CMV-seropositive. The nucleotide sequence reads TGTGCCAGCAAGATGACAGACAACTATGGCTACACCTTC. This yields the protein CASKMTDNYGYTF.